Listed here is a single TCR beta chain. V was pared by 5 bases and J by 0 bases, with 14 bases between. Looked up from germline, CDR1 is SSHAT and CDR2 is FNYEAQ (reference sequence). CDR3 length equals 16 residues. Original methodology: Scientists estimated how many nucleated cells there were by amplifying reference gene primers. Generated by immunoSEQ multiplex PCR, the TCRdb table keeps only in-frame clones and is missing some. V, J and clone size reflect that table, while D and trimming were determined from the DNA. The table has about 210,000 clones, 89% seen once. The sample originates from a study of blood T cell repertoires in COVID-19. Study as a whole: Collection of acute and convalescent COVID-19 samples took place in the United States, Italy and Spain. T cells, B-cell-depleted T cells, or PBMCs supplied cDNA or gDNA.

This receptor was obtained from a woman aged 40 to 50 with acute or convalescent COVID-19. The chain employs TRBV7-7 and TRBJ2-1, with D maybe TRBD2 (5 bases). What was sequenced was peripheral blood. CDR3 in amino acids: CASSPGRTVSYNEQFF. DNA of the CDR3: TGTGCCAGCAGCCCTGGCCGGACTGTCTCCTACAATGAGCAGTTCTTC.